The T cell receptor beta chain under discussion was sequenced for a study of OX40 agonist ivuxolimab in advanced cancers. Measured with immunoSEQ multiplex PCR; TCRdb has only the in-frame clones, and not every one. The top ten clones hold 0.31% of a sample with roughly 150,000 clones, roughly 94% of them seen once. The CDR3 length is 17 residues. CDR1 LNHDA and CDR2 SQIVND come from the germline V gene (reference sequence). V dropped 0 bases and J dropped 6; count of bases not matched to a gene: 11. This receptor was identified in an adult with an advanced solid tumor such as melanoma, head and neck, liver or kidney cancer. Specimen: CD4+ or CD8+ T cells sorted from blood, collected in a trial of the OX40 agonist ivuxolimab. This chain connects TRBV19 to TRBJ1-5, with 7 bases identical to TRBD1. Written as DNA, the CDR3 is TGTGCCAGTAGTATAGAGGGGGTCATAGACAGGGTTCAGCCCCAGCATTTT. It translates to CASSIEGVIDRVQPQHF.